This note documents a single TCR beta chain sequence. Its antigen is not yet known. No clone much larger than this one lies a single base away; base qualities are absent. These data originate in a study of OX40 agonist ivuxolimab in advanced cancers. About the study as a whole: Ivuxolimab was an agonistic, fully human IgG2 monoclonal antibody directed against OX40 (CD134), a costimulatory receptor. Intravenous ivuxolimab was administered to patients every 2 weeks at six dose levels: 0.01, 0.1, 0.3, 1.5, 3 and 10 mg/kg. Of the approximately 50 dose-escalation patients, hepatocellular carcinoma was present in 19, melanoma in roughly 15, renal cell carcinoma in 9 and head and neck cancer in 9. In the dose-escalation cohort, roughly four fifths of patients were male, and the mean age was approximately 60 years, with a range of roughly 23 to 85. Patients were allowed to have had prior anti-PD-1, anti-PD-L1 or anti-CTLA-4 therapy, and less than 45% of the dose-escalation patients had previously received checkpoint inhibitors. Partial responses were achieved by three dose-escalation patients, of whom one had hepatocellular carcinoma and two had cutaneous melanoma. Peripheral TCRbeta sequencing was intended to test whether TCR sequence diversity was altered and clonal T-cell expansion was caused by ivuxolimab. The paper describes the monotherapy dose-escalation part (N of about 52 patients) of the phase I trial of ivuxolimab.

Paper-wide results and their limitations: At doses of 0.1 to 3.0 mg/kg, clonal expansion of both CD4+ and CD8+ blood T cells was observed from baseline to week 6. Low levels of normalized T-cell clonal expansion were also seen in some patients who did not respond. The antigen specificity of the clonally expanded peripheral T cells was not determined. In partial responders in the 0.1-3.0 mg/kg groups, normalized peripheral clonal expansion was found to be among the lowest, especially among CD8+ T cells. After ivuxolimab, CD8+ T cells had more expanded clones than CD4+ T cells on average.

For sequencing of the TCRbeta CDR3 region, genomic DNA was extracted from the sorted cells. TCRbeta CDR3 regions were sequenced using the immunoSEQ Assay. The source is immuneACCESS, and TCRdb retained only in-frame sequences with V and J called. Part of the clones is not carried over; for the studies checked, unresolved V genes explain less than half of this, and the remainder is unexplained. Present in this sample are some 15,000 clones, approximately 80% of which were seen just once. Of the sample, about 35% is held by the ten largest clones. The germline ends are 16 bases apart after V is trimmed by 0 bases and J by 2 bases. In the germline V gene, CDR1 corresponds to MGHRA and CDR2 to YSYEKL. From the cysteine up to the phenylalanine, the CDR3 has a length of 17 residues. The read is trimmed to its CDR3 DNA, 51 bases read in frame from base 1. The trial excluded patients who had a history of autoimmune disease or were on systemic immunosuppression. Peripheral blood for TCR sequencing was collected from all dose cohorts at baseline, on cycle 4 day 1, and on cycle 7 day 1. The samples were drawn from a first-in-human, open-label, multicenter phase I dose-escalation trial of ivuxolimab. Adults with locally advanced or metastatic melanoma, renal cell carcinoma, hepatocellular carcinoma or head and neck squamous cell carcinoma were enrolled in the trial. Before TCR sequencing, CD4+ T cells and CD8+ T cells from peripheral blood were sorted into separate populations.

The TCR originated in an adult with an advanced solid tumor such as melanoma, head and neck, liver or kidney cancer. Sequenced material: CD4+ or CD8+ T cells sorted from blood, taken in a trial of the OX40 agonist ivuxolimab. Here the chain combines TRBV4-1 and TRBJ1-2, with TRBD1 tentatively as D gene (5 bases match). In nucleotide form, the sequence is TGCGCCAGCAGCCAAGATATGTATAATGGGGGAAACTATGGCTACACCTTC. It translates to CASSQDMYNGGNYGYTF.